The sequence of this TCR beta chain was determined in a study of shared clonotypes between healthy human individuals. Naive CD8 cells comprised CD45RO-negative, CCR7-positively selected cells, excluding terminally differentiated effector memory CD45RA+ cells. This CDR3 spans 14 amino acids. Looked up from germline, CDR1 is SGHNT and CDR2 is YYREEE (reference sequence). V lost 1 base and J lost 4, with 12 bases in between. Here immunoSEQ multiplex PCR was the method, and the copy in TCRdb shows in-frame clones only, minus some. The sample holds more than 2 million clones, about 93% seen once. The clonotype was recovered from a young man in good health. Some clones in this sample may be carry-over from other donors' samples. The rearrangement uses TRBV5-4 and TRBJ2-7; D assignment may be TRBD1 or TRBD2 (5 bases each). The sequencing sample was made of naive CD8+ T cells from PBMCs. The CDR3 spells CASSLFRGTYEQYF. Here the CDR3 DNA reads TGTGCCAGCAGCTTGTTCCGGGGCACTTACGAGCAGTACTTC.